Listed here are 28 T cell receptor delta chains from one sample, sequenced in a study of γδ T cells in repeated Plasmodium falciparum infection (dated by TCRdb to about 2021). Library preparation was by multiplex PCR. Instrument on record: Illumina MiSeq. Clone calls in TCRdb were regenerated from the public reads with CATT, after which identical DNA sequences shared one row. This sample is represented by roughly 93,000 delta-chain clones; less than 1% of them were singletons. Of the sample, around 9.6% falls within the top ten clones. For bulk TCR repertoire analysis, Vgamma9/Vdelta2+ and Vdelta2-negative gammadelta T cell populations were flow-sorted out of peripheral blood mononuclear cells. Sequencing used gamma-delta T cells from blood. These receptors were taken from a pool of human donors (malaria-infected and uninfected, not separated).

This clone was counted between two and nine times. TCRdb's protein for this DNA is that of a much larger clone and differs from the translation at residue 9, likely a read error; the protein shown is the DNA translation. The chain uses TRDV1 and TRDJ1, with 10 nucleotides matching TRDD3. V dropped 4 bases and J dropped 5; count of bases not matched to a gene: 25. The CDR3 contains 21 residues. Germline CDR1 is TSWWSYY and CDR2 is QGS. The CDR3 loop is CALGGASSTLLGDFSEDKLIF. CDR3 nucleotide sequence: TGTGCTCTTGGGGGCGCCTCTTCTACCCTACTGGGGGATTTTTCCGAGGATAAACTCATCTTT.

In this sample, this clone turned up many times. This DNA's translation differs at residue 4 from TCRdb's protein, which comes from a much larger clone; a read error is likely, and the protein shown is translated from the DNA. This chain connects TRDV2 to TRDJ1, with 13 bases lining up with TRDD3. Per germline, CDR1 GEAIGNYY and CDR2 EKD. The CDR3 runs 17 residues. CDR3 DNA sequence: TGTGCCTGTGGCACCGAGACTGGGGGATACGGGGGCTACGAACTCATCTTT. It encodes CACGTETGGYGGYELIF.

This clone was seen ten or more times. The chain combines TRDV1 with TRDJ1; TRDD3 agrees at 7 bases. In germline, CDR1 is TSWWSYY, CDR2 QGS. The junction had 18 bases not matched to a gene; V was cut back by 5 bases and J by 0 bases. This CDR3 is built from 19 residues. The CDR3 protein is CALGKGPGIWGRYTDKLIF. DNA for the CDR3: TGTGCTCTTGGGAAGGGGCCCGGCATTTGGGGGAGGTACACCGATAAACTCATCTTT.

In regard to this clone: TCRdb has a much larger clone's protein, which differs at residue 8 from the translation of this DNA, likely because of a read error; what is shown is the protein translated from the DNA. This chain links TRDV2 with TRDJ1, with 7 bases lining up with TRDD3. Because TCRdb records no J gene, it was assigned here through a match of the DNA to germline. This CDR3 comprises 18 residues. Per germline, CDR1 GEAIGNYY and CDR2 EKD. J was trimmed by 0 bases and V by 0 bases; bases with no gene match: 12. The CDR3 DNA sequence: TGTGCCTGTGACACCGTGGGGGAGACTTCGGGGAACACCGATAAACTCATCTTT. It codes for CACDTVGETSGNTDKLIF.

On this clone itself: TCRdb lists the protein of a much larger clone for this DNA, which differs at residue 12, so this is likely a read error; the protein given here is translated from the DNA itself. This CDR3 reads CALGLWGTRRPGPLIF. The CDR3 coding sequence is TGTGCTCTTGGGTTATGGGGGACTCGACGCCCCGGACCCCTGATCTTT. The chain employs TRDV1 and TRDJ4; 7 bases match TRDD3. Because TCRdb records no J gene, it was assigned here through a match of the DNA to germline. The CDR3 has 16 residues. Per the germline V gene, CDR1 is TSWWSYY and CDR2 is QGS. J gave up 3 bases and V 5 bases, and 15 bases lay outside the gene matches.

About this clone: The protein in TCRdb stems from a much larger clone and differs at residue 5 from this DNA's translation, likely a read error; here the protein is translated from the DNA. V is TRDV1 and J is TRDJ1; D is possibly TRDD3 (5 bases). This CDR3 spans 18 amino acids. The germline CDR1 and CDR2 sequences are TSWWSYY and QGS. CDR3 region: CALGKLRLLGDYTDKLIF. In nucleotides, the CDR3 is TGTGCTCTTGGGAAACTGCGGCTACTCGGGGACTACACCGATAAACTCATCTTT.

In the case of this clone: This DNA's translation and the protein TCRdb lists, from a much larger clone, do not match at residue 8, likely due to a read error; the protein shown is translated from the DNA. The chain carries TRDV2 and TRDJ1; TRDD3 matches 12 bases. As TCRdb names no J gene, one was assigned here on the basis of a DNA match to germline. The CDR3 has 23 residues. Germline CDR1 GEAIGNYY, CDR2 EKD. The ends lost 4 bases at V and 0 bases at J; junction bases unmatched: 26. The CDR3 region has the DNA TGTGCCTGTGATGAGGTTGCGGGCTGGACTGGGGGATACAGGAATACGTACACCGATAAACTCATCTTT. Translating gives CACDEVAGWTGGYRNTYTDKLIF.

Comments on this clone: A far more abundant clone sits one base away, making this likely a read error. The same CDR3 also results from other DNA sequences found in this sample. The rearrangement uses TRDV1 and TRDJ1; the match to TRDD3 covers 9 bases. Germline V gene sequence: CDR1 TSWWSYY, CDR2 QGS. The CDR3 length is 18 residues. Written as DNA, the CDR3 is TGCGCTCTTGGGGGAACGGACGGGGGATACCTCTACACCGATAAACTCATCTTT. As protein: CALGGTDGGYLYTDKLIF.

This clone was counted many times. Given a far larger clone just one base away, this is likely a sequencing read error. In the same sample, other DNA sequences code for this CDR3. The chain combines TRDV2 with TRDJ1; 7 bases are a match to TRDD3. Germline matching of the DNA provided the J gene here, since TCRdb leaves it blank. Germline V gene lookup returns CDR1 GEAIGNYY and CDR2 EKD. CDR3 length: 15 amino acids. CDR3 region: CACDTVGDRSDKLIF. The CDR3 DNA reads TGCGCCTGTGACACCGTTGGGGATAGAAGCGATAAACTCATCTTT.

This clone was seen a handful of times. The amino acid sequence in TCRdb belongs to a much larger clone and departs from this DNA's translation at residue 16, likely a sequencing read error; the sequence shown is translated from the DNA. The chain carries TRDV1 and TRDJ1; 13 nucleotides line up with TRDD3. Assignment of the J gene here rests on matching the DNA to germline, because TCRdb gives none. Germline lookup yields CDR1 TSWWSYY and CDR2 QGS. Trimming cost V 1 base and J 5 bases; bases outside gene matches: 25. The CDR3 sequence is 23 residues long. CDR3 loop: CALGEPGLSFSNWGIRRQDKLIF. The CDR3 nucleotides read TGTGCTCTTGGGGAACCTGGGCTATCTTTCTCGAACTGGGGGATACGGAGGCAAGATAAACTCATCTTT.

This clone was seen a handful of times. A far bigger clonotype differs at one base, so this is likely a read error. Other DNA sequences within the sample encode an identical CDR3. The chain uses TRAV29/DV5 and TRDJ1; D remains unclear. From germline, CDR1 is NSMFDY and CDR2 ISSIKDK. CDR3 length equals 15 residues. The ends were cut back, 1 base at V and 2 bases at J, with 15 bases in the middle. This chain's CDR3 is CAASHSGSGTDKLIF. In DNA, the CDR3 is TGTGCAGCAAGCCACTCGGGGTCCGGGACCGATAAACTCATCTTT.

Turning to this clone: The TCRdb protein, from a much larger clone, departs from this DNA's translation at residue 7, likely by read error; the protein shown derives from the DNA. CDR3 region: CALGDRVTVPTDKLIF. In nucleotides, the CDR3 is TGTGCTCTTGGGGACCGGGTAACCGTTCCTACCGATAAACTCATCTTT. V gene TRDV1 combines with J gene TRDJ1; D possibly corresponds to TRDD2 (5 bases). Per germline, CDR1 TSWWSYY and CDR2 QGS. Trimming took 3 bases from V and 2 from J, leaving 16 bases between them. This CDR3 is built from 16 residues.

This clone was observed a few times. The TCRdb record carries a much larger clone's protein, which differs from this DNA's translation at residue 13; a read error is the likely cause, and the protein listed here is the DNA translation. This sequence joins TRDV1 and TRDJ1; 7 bases are shared with TRDD3. TCRdb does not report a J gene; here it was assigned by matching the DNA to germline references. Germline lookup yields CDR1 TSWWSYY and CDR2 QGS. Trimming at V came to 0 bases and at J to 0 bases, leaving 16 bases not matched to a gene. This CDR3 has 20 residues. Written as DNA, the CDR3 is TGTGCTCTTGGGGAACTAGCAGATCTCGATACTGGGGAATACACCGATAAACTCATCTTT. Encoded protein: CALGELADLDTGEYTDKLIF.

A note on this clone: This likely reflects a read error, since a far larger clone is one base away. The sample has other DNA sequences that encode this CDR3 too. The chain recombines TRDV2 with TRDJ1; D gene unclear. The J gene comes from matching the DNA to germline here; TCRdb lacks it. Trimming shortened V by 2 bases and J by 1 base, and 13 bases separated the two germline ends. In germline, CDR1 is GEAIGNYY, CDR2 EKD. This CDR3 has 15 residues. CDR3 DNA sequence: TGTGCCTGTGACATTCTTGGTATGGGCACCGATAAACTCATCTTT. Translated: CACDILGMGTDKLIF.

This clone came up many times. For this DNA, TCRdb reports the protein of a much larger clone, which diverges at residue 3, most likely from a read error; the protein presented here is translated directly from the DNA. This sequence joins TRDV2 and TRDJ1; 11 bases agree with TRDD3. TCRdb supplies no J gene; here it was assigned by aligning the nucleotide sequence to germline. Germline values: CDR1 GEAIGNYY, CDR2 EKD. CDR3 length: 17 amino acids. In DNA form, the CDR3 reads TGTGCCCGTGACCTGGTACTGGGGGATAGCACGACCGATAAACTCATCTTT. Its protein product is CARDLVLGDSTTDKLIF.

About this clone itself: This DNA translates differently at residue 7 from the TCRdb protein, which is that of a much larger clone; a read error is likely, and the protein shown is the DNA's own translation. The chain employs TRDV1 and TRDJ1, with D unclear. The CDR3 loop spans 10 amino acids. CDR1 and CDR2 from the germline V gene are TSWWSYY and QGS. The V end was cut by 5 bases, the J end by 9 bases, with 7 bases between. The CDR3 spells CALGKAQLIF. The CDR3 DNA reads TGTGCTCTTGGGAAGGCCCAACTCATCTTT.

This clone has more than one count but fewer than ten. The TCRdb protein comes from a much larger clone and disagrees with this DNA's translation at residue 11, likely due to a read error; the protein given here is derived from the DNA. The V call is TRDV1, the J call TRDJ1, with 8 bases lining up with TRDD3. Germline V gives CDR1 TSWWSYY, CDR2 QGS. The CDR3 totals 22 residues. J lost 0 bases, V lost 4 bases, and 25 bases had no gene match. CDR3 DNA sequence: TGTGCTCTTGGGGCACACGCACCTTCCACACAGGCCTGGGGGAGGTACACCGATAAACTCATCTTT. Translating gives CALGAHAPSTQAWGRYTDKLIF.

In this sample, this clone turned up many times. The protein recorded in TCRdb matches a much larger clone and deviates from this DNA's translation at residue 9, suggesting a read error; the protein here is obtained by translating the DNA. This sequence joins TRDV2 and TRDJ1, with D uncertain. Germline CDR1 is GEAIGNYY and CDR2 is EKD. V shed 0 bases and J shed 1 base, with 11 bases lying between them. The CDR3 is made up of 15 amino acids. The CDR3 is CACDTVGARTDKLIF. The CDR3 DNA reads as TGTGCCTGTGACACCGTCGGAGCGCGCACCGATAAACTCATCTTT.

In this sample, this clone turned up a few times. One base separates it from a far larger clone, so it is likely a read error. The sample has other DNA sequences that encode this CDR3 too. The chain is built from TRDV1 and TRDJ1; 7 bases map to TRDD3. Assignment of the J gene here rests on matching the DNA to germline, because TCRdb gives none. This CDR3 region has 18 residues. Germline CDR1 reads TSWWSYY; CDR2 reads QGS. The V segment lost 9 bases and the J segment 0 bases; nucleotides outside the gene matches: 19. CDR3 sequence: CALGRSTGLGRHTDKLIF. The CDR3 DNA sequence: TGTGCTCTCGGGAGATCTACAGGACTGGGGCGTCACACCGATAAACTCATCTTT.

A remark on this clone: TCRdb records a much larger clone's protein for this DNA, with a difference at residue 17 that likely arises from a read error; the protein given is the translation of the DNA. The chain has TRDV2 and TRDJ3; 7 bases are shared with TRDD3. No J segment appears in TCRdb, so it was assigned here by matching the sequence to germline. CDR1 is GEAIGNYY, CDR2 EKD, per germline. CDR3 length: 22 residues. This chain's CDR3 is CACDTAEVVGGQSSWDARQMFF. DNA for the CDR3: TGTGCCTGTGACACCGCTGAGGTTGTTGGGGGACAGAGCTCCTGGGACGCCCGACAGATGTTTTTC.

On this clone: For this DNA, TCRdb reports the protein of a much larger clone, which diverges at residue 3, most likely from a read error; the protein presented here is translated directly from the DNA. The chain uses TRDV2 and TRDJ1; 11 nucleotides line up with TRDD3. The J gene, left out of TCRdb, was set here by checking the DNA against germline. CDR1 is GEAIGNYY, CDR2 EKD, per germline. The CDR3 has 27 amino acids. Trimming removed 9 bases from V and 0 bases from J; junction bases left unmatched: 44. CDR3: CARRKRVQPDSLSGGYPRPPNTDKLIF. Here the CDR3 DNA reads TGTGCCCGCAGAAAGAGGGTTCAGCCGGACTCTCTTTCTGGGGGATACCCGAGACCCCCTAACACCGATAAACTCATCTTT.

In this sample, this clone turned up many times. TCRdb shows a much larger clone's protein in place of this DNA's translation, and the two differ at residue 12, likely through a read error; the protein shown is translated from the DNA. V is TRDV2 and J is TRDJ1; 8 bases are a match to TRDD3. The germline gives CDR1 GEAIGNYY, CDR2 EKD. The CDR3 covers 17 residues. V was pared by 0 bases and J by 3 bases, with 11 bases of the junction left unmatched. This CDR3 is CACDTVSGIRNADKLIF. CDR3 nucleotide sequence: TGTGCCTGTGACACCGTCTCCGGGATACGAAACGCCGATAAACTCATCTTT.

Note on this clone: A far larger clone is a single base away, which makes a read error likely. The identical CDR3 is also encoded by other nucleotide sequences in the sample. This chain joins TRDV1 and TRDJ1; D is possibly TRDD3 (5 bases). No J gene was available from TCRdb, and it was assigned here by a germline match of the DNA. V was clipped by 2 bases and J by 0 bases, with 22 bases between them. The V gene's germline CDR1 is TSWWSYY and CDR2 QGS. The CDR3 totals 19 residues. The CDR3 protein is CALGEFWGIPKPYTDKLIF. In DNA form, the CDR3 reads TGTGCTCTTGGGGAATTTTGGGGAATACCTAAACCGTACACCGATAAACTCATCTTT.

Regarding this clone: A far larger clone is one base from this, pointing to a likely read error. Other DNA sequences of this sample code for an identical CDR3. This chain joins TRDV2 and TRDJ1; 9 bases agree with TRDD3. The J gene comes from matching the DNA to germline here; TCRdb lacks it. This CDR3 is 15 amino acids long. V lost 4 bases, J lost 4 bases, and 9 bases stayed unmatched. Germline lookup yields CDR1 GEAIGNYY and CDR2 EKD. CDR3 bases: TGTGCCTGTGATACCGTGGGGGATAGGGGCGATAAACTCATCTTT. Translating it yields CACDTVGDRGDKLIF.

About this clone: A far larger clone lies a single base away; this is likely a read error. Other nucleotide sequences in the sample specify the same CDR3. V and J are TRDV1 and TRDJ1, with TRDD3 matching over 8 bases. With V trimmed by 1 base and J by 0 bases, 25 bases remained unmatched. Germline V lookup: CDR1 TSWWSYY, CDR2 QGS. This CDR3 contains 23 residues. DNA for the CDR3: TGTGCTCTTGGGGAACGCAATGGATCCCAAAGAGTACTGGGGGGTTACTACACCGATAAACTCATCTTT. It specifies CALGERNGSQRVLGGYYTDKLIF.

This clone was seen only a few times. The protein that TCRdb holds for this DNA derives from a much larger clone and differs from the translated DNA at residue 11, which likely indicates a read error; the protein shown here is translated from the DNA. This rearrangement joins TRDV2 to TRDJ1, with 7 bases aligning to TRDD3. Assignment of the J gene here rests on matching the DNA to germline, because TCRdb gives none. With V trimmed by 1 base and J by 4 bases, 11 bases remained unmatched. CDR3 length: 16 residues. CDR1 is GEAIGNYY and CDR2 is EKD in the germline V gene. CDR3 DNA sequence: TGTGCCTGTGACACGCGGTGGGGGACCTACATCGATAAACTCATCTTT. It encodes CACDTRWGTYIDKLIF.

This clone turned up a few times. This probably arose from a read error, given a far larger clone one base away. The same CDR3 arises from other DNA sequences in this sample as well. This chain uses TRDV2 with TRDJ1, with 7 positions matching TRDD3. Because TCRdb records no J gene, it was assigned here through a match of the DNA to germline. The CDR3 is 16 residues long. The germline V gene encodes CDR1 GEAIGNYY and CDR2 EKD. In nucleotides, the CDR3 is TGCGCCTGTGACTCGGTGGGGGAATTATACACCGATAAACTCATCTTT. This encodes CACDSVGELYTDKLIF.

This clone was detected many times. The chain uses TRDV2 and TRDJ1, with TRDD3 matching over 10 bases. This CDR3 has 18 amino acids. V lost 0 bases to trimming and J lost 1 base; unmatched junction nucleotides: 10. Germline lookup yields CDR1 GEAIGNYY and CDR2 EKD. The CDR3 DNA sequence: TGTGCCTGTGACACCGTGGGTACTGGGGGATCACTCACCGATAAACTCATCTTT. Translation: CACDTVGTGGSLTDKLIF.